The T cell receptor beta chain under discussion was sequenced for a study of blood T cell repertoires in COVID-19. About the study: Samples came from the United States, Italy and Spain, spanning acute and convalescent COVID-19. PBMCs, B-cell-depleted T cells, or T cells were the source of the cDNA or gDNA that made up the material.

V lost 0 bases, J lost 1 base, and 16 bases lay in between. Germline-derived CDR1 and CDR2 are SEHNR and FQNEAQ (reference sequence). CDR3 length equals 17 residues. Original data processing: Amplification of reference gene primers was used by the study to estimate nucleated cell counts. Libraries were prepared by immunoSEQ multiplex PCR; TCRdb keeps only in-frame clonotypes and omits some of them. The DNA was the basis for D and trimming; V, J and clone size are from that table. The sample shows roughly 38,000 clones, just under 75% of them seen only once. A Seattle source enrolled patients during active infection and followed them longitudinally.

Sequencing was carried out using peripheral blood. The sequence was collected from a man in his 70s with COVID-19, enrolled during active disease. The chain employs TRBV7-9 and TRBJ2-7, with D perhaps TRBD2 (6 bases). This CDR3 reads CASSLAAAREVSYEQYF. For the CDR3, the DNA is TGTGCCAGCAGCTTAGCGGCGGCCAGGGAGGTATCCTACGAGCAGTACTTC.